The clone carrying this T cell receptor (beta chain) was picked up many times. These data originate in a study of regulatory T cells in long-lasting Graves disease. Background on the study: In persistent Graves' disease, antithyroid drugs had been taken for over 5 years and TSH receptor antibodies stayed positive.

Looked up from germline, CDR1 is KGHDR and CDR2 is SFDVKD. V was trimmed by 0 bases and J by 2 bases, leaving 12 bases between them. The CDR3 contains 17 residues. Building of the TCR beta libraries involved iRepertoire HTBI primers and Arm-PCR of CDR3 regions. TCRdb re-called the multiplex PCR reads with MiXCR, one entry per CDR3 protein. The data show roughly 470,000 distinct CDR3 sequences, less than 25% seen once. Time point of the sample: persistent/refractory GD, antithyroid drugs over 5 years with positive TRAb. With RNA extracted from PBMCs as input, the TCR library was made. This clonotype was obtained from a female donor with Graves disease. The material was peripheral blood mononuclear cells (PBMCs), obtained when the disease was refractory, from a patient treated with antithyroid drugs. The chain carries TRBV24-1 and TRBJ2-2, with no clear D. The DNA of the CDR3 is TGTGCCACCAGTGATTTGAGCTGGGCAGGTAACACCGGGGAGCTGTTTTTT. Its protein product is CATSDLSWAGNTGELFF.